This T cell receptor beta chain was sequenced in a study of T cell responses to AZD1222 COVID-19 vaccine. Study as a whole: Second-dose intervals of approximately 4 or approximately 12 weeks were pooled.

In germline, CDR1 is SGHDN, CDR2 FVKESK. The CDR3 runs 15 residues. The V gene end was trimmed by 3 bases and the J gene end by 4 bases; junction bases not matched to a gene: 5. Points from the study as a whole: CD4 TCRs covered the whole spike, strongest at regions 160-218 and 743-854. Spike-specific TCR breadth and depth grew following two AZD1222 doses. There were mostly white British donors and more females than males, and clonal diversity was possibly underestimated.

About this clone: Its antigen is not known.

TCRdb keeps only in-frame clones here, not all; method: immunoSEQ multiplex PCR. The table lists 88,000 or so clones, roughly nine tenths of them singletons. This TCR was sampled from an adult in good health. Sequencing was performed on peripheral blood, taken on day 0 of AZD1222 vaccination. The rearrangement links TRBV14 to TRBJ2-7; 11 positions agree with TRBD1. In nucleotides, the CDR3 is TGTGCCAGCAGCCACATCCGGGACAGGGGGTACGAGCAGTACTTC. Translation gives CASSHIRDRGYEQYF.